A single TCR beta chain is shown here with its context. Its target is not known. This sample stems from a study of blood T cells in healthy people across ages. Study-wide context: Per two T cells, about one barcoded beta molecule was captured through template switching. Broader study findings: In the absence of known donor CMV status, changes in expanded clonotypes were possibly confounded. Aged donors had fewer naive CD4+ cells and lower diversity than long-lived donors. Older age coincided with a roughly linear decline in TCR beta diversity per million T cells.

Next came a second PCR, run for about 6 to 12 cycles, which used a sample-barcoded 5' primer along with a J-beta primer mix. TCRdb redid the calling of the 5' RACE reads with MiXCR, one entry per CDR3 protein. Of about 1.4 million distinct CDR3 sequences listed, around 59% are singletons. V was pared by 2 bases and J by 5 bases, with 9 bases of the junction left unmatched. This CDR3 is 16 amino acids long. The germline V gene encodes CDR1 SEHNR and CDR2 FQNEAQ (reference sequence). This rearrangement joins TRBV7-9 to TRBJ2-5; 9 bases match TRBD2. The sequencing input was blood. This receptor was obtained from a man younger than 30 in good health. Here the CDR3 reads CASSLIVTSGRETQYF. The CDR3 bases are TGTGCCAGCAGCTTAATCGTGACTAGCGGTCGGGAGACCCAGTACTTC. Together with reference TRBV7-9 and TRBJ2-5, the CDR3 gives the full variable domain: DTGVSQNPRHKITKRGQNVTFRCDPISEHNRLYWYRQTLGQGPEFLTYFQNEAQLEKSRLLSDRFSAERPKGSFSTLEIQRTEQGDSAMYLCASSLIVTSGRETQYFGPGTRLLVL.